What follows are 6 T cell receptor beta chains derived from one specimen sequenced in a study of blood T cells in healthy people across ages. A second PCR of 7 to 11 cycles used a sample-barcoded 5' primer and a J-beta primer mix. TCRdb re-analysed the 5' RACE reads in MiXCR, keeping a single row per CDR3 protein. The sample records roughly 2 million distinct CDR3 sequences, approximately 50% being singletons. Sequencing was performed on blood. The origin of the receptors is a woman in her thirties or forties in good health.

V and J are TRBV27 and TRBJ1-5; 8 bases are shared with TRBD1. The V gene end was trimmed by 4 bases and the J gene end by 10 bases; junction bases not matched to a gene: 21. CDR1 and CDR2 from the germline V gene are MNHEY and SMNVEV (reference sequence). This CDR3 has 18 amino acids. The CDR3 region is CASSYISGGQGMIKPQHF. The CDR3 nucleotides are TGTGCCAGCAGTTATATTTCCGGCGGACAGGGTATGATCAAACCCCAGCATTTT.

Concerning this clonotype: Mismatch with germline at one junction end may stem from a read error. CDR3 coding DNA: TGCGCCAGCAACCAAGTCCCTGGGGACAGCAATCAGCCCCAGCATTTT. Its translation: CASNQVPGDSNQPQHF. V is TRBV4-1 and J is TRBJ1-5; D is perhaps TRBD1 (5 bases). This CDR3 is 16 amino acids long. The germline CDR1 and CDR2 sequences are MGHRA and YSYEKL.

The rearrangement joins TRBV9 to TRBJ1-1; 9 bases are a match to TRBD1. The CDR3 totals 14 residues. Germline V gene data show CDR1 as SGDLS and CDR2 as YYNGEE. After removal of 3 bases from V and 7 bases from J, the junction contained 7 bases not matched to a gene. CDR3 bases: TGTGCCAGCAGCGAATCGGGACAGGGAAGTGAAGCTTTCTTT. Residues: CASSESGQGSEAFF.

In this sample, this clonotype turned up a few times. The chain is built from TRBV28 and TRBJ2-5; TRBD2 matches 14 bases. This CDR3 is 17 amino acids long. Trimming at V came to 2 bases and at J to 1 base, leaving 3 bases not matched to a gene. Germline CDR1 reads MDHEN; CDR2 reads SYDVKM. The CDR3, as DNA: TGTGCCAGCAGTTTAGTGACTAGCGGGGGGGGCCAAGAGACCCAGTACTTC. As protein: CASSLVTSGGGQETQYF.

For the CDR3, the DNA is TGCGCCAGCAGCTTTTCAGGGGATCGGAACACTGAAGCTTTCTTT. This gives the protein CASSFSGDRNTEAFF. The rearrangement uses TRBV5-1 and TRBJ1-1; tentative D call: TRBD1 (6 bases). The CDR3 totals 15 residues. The V gene's germline CDR1 is SGHRS and CDR2 YFSETQ. V was shortened by 2 bases and J by 1 base, with 12 bases between the two germline ends.

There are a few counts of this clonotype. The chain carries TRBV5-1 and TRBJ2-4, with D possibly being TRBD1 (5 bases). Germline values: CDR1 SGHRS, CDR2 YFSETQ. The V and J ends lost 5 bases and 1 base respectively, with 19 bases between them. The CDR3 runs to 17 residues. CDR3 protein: CASRPNTGQGAKNIQYF. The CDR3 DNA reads TGCGCCAGCAGACCCAATACAGGTCAAGGTGCCAAAAACATTCAGTACTTC.